A selection of T cell receptor beta chains follows, all from one sample in a study of shared clonotypes between healthy human individuals. Measured with immunoSEQ multiplex PCR; TCRdb has only the in-frame clones, and not every one. The sample yields 2 million to 2.5 million clones, around 95% seen once. The source material was naive CD4+ T cells sorted from blood. These receptors all come from a man aged 18 to 30 in good health. The CDR3 runs from the conserved cysteine through the conserved F or W. Each record gives: clone size, V gene, J gene, D gene, CDR3 protein, CDR3 DNA. D genes are given only for firm matches. Clone size appears in some rows only: once, few, many, or a class for an expanded clone.

>NA|TRBV27|TRBJ1-4|TRBD1
CASSLQGEGEKLFF
TGTGCCAGCAGCTTACAGGGGGAAGGTGAAAAACTGTTTTTT
>NA|TRBV9|TRBJ1-1|NA
CASSVRGQEAFF
TGTGCCAGCAGCGTTCGGGGCCAAGAAGCTTTCTTT
>once|TRBV7-2|TRBJ1-2|TRBD1
CASSLTGEVEGYTF
TGTGCCAGCAGCTTAACAGGGGAGGTGGAAGGCTACACCTTC
>NA|TRBV6-5|TRBJ1-2|NA
CALSGRGFYGYTF
TGTGCGTTAAGCGGCAGGGGATTCTATGGCTACACCTTC
>NA|TRBV9|TRBJ1-6|NA
CASSASTFGSSYNSPLHF
TGTGCCAGCAGCGCCAGTACGTTCGGCAGCTCCTATAATTCACCCCTCCACTTT
>NA|TRBV7-2|TRBJ2-7|NA
CASSSRTQSSYEQYF
TGTGCCAGCAGCTCCCGGACACAGAGCTCCTACGAGCAGTACTTC
>NA|TRBV5-1|TRBJ2-5|NA
CASSSGSGKTQYF
TGCGCCAGCAGTTCAGGGAGTGGTAAGACCCAGTACTTC
>NA|TRBV6-5|TRBJ1-6|NA
CASSTGSPLHF
TGTGCCAGCAGCACAGGTTCACCCCTCCACTTT
>NA|TRBV9|TRBJ1-2|NA
CASNVGASYGYTF
TGTGCCAGCAACGTAGGGGCGAGCTATGGCTACACCTTC
>NA|TRBV6-6|TRBJ2-7|TRBD2
CASSYSGLAGYEQYF
TGTGCCAGCAGTTACTCGGGACTAGCCGGATACGAGCAGTACTTC
>NA|TRBV10-1|TRBJ2-7|TRBD2
CASSPSGTSSYEQYF
TGCGCCAGCAGTCCAAGCGGGACCAGCTCCTACGAGCAGTACTTC
>NA|TRBV5-1|TRBJ2-5|TRBD2
CASSFSSGGAGETQYF
TGCGCCAGCAGCTTTTCAAGCGGGGGGGCCGGTGAGACCCAGTACTTC
>NA|TRBV6-5|TRBJ2-3|NA
CASSYSSRGGADTQYF
TGTGCCAGCAGTTACAGCTCTCGAGGGGGGGCAGATACGCAGTATTTT
>NA|TRBV18|TRBJ1-5|NA
CASSPGGDQPQHF
TGTGCCAGCTCACCAGGGGGGGATCAGCCCCAGCATTTT
>NA|TRBV5-6|TRBJ2-3|NA
CASSPDGLTRSDTQYF
TGTGCCAGCAGCCCCGATGGGCTCACCAGGTCAGATACGCAGTATTTT
>NA|TRBV5-4|TRBJ2-6|TRBD2
CASSSGLAGVSGANVLTF
TGTGCCAGCAGCTCCGGACTAGCGGGAGTTTCTGGGGCCAACGTCCTGACTTTC
>NA|TRBV2|TRBJ2-7|TRBD2
CASKFQTSDLYEQYF
TGTGCCAGCAAATTCCAGACTAGCGACCTTTACGAGCAGTACTTC
>NA|TRBV5-1|TRBJ2-7|TRBD1
CASAYRGEQYF
TGCGCCAGCGCTTACAGGGGCGAGCAGTACTTC
>NA|TRBV4-1|TRBJ2-7|NA
CASSQVFTHEQYF
TGCGCCAGCAGCCAAGTGTTTACTCACGAGCAGTACTTC
>NA|TRBV19|TRBJ1-5|NA
CASSRSAPARNQPQHF
TGTGCCAGTAGTAGATCGGCCCCGGCGCGCAATCAGCCCCAGCATTTT
>NA|TRBV5-4|TRBJ1-2|TRBD1
CASSSGDRVGYTF
TGTGCCAGCAGCTCCGGGGACAGGGTTGGCTACACCTTC
>NA|TRBV5-1|TRBJ1-2|TRBD1
CASSLEVGQPYGYTF
TGCGCCAGCAGCTTGGAGGTGGGACAGCCCTATGGCTACACCTTC
>NA|TRBV6-4|TRBJ2-1|TRBD2
CASGILAGGFNEQFF
TGTGCCAGCGGGATACTAGCGGGGGGGTTCAATGAGCAGTTCTTC
>once|TRBV10-2|TRBJ2-7|TRBD1
CASSEWGQEPYEQYF
TGCGCCAGCAGTGAGTGGGGACAGGAACCCTACGAGCAGTACTTC
>few|TRBV30|TRBJ2-7|TRBD1
CAWSAGTGLGEQYF
TGTGCCTGGAGTGCCGGGACAGGGTTAGGCGAGCAGTACTTC
>NA|TRBV7-2|TRBJ2-2|NA
CASSSRGVGTGELFF
TGTGCCAGCAGCTCGCGGGGTGTTGGGACCGGGGAGCTGTTTTTT
>once|TRBV7-9|TRBJ2-2|TRBD2
CASSLMGLAGSGELFF
TGTGCCAGCAGCTTAATGGGACTAGCGGGGTCCGGGGAGCTGTTTTTT
>NA|TRBV5-6|TRBJ1-4|NA
CASSFRGINEKLFF
TGTGCCAGCAGCTTCCGGGGCATTAATGAAAAACTGTTTTTT
>NA|TRBV6-5|TRBJ1-1|NA
CASRGAFGTEAFF
TGTGCCAGCAGAGGGGCGTTCGGCACTGAAGCTTTCTTT
>NA|TRBV2|TRBJ2-2|NA
CASSVDGPGELFF
TGTGCCAGCAGCGTCGACGGTCCCGGGGAGCTGTTTTTT
>NA|TRBV14|TRBJ1-3|NA
CASSQVGSSSGNTIYF
TGTGCCAGCAGCCAAGTGGGGTCCAGCTCTGGAAACACCATATATTTT
>NA|TRBV5-1|TRBJ1-6|TRBD1
CTSSLRIGQGNSPLHF
TGCACCAGCAGCTTAAGGATAGGACAGGGTAATTCACCCCTCCACTTT
>NA|TRBV19|TRBJ1-2|NA
CASSIDGAYYGYTF
TGTGCCAGTAGTATAGATGGGGCGTACTATGGCTACACCTTC
>NA|TRBV7-2|TRBJ2-1|TRBD2
CASSGLAGGRRYNEQFF
TGTGCCAGCAGCGGACTAGCGGGAGGCCGTAGGTACAATGAGCAGTTCTTC
>NA|TRBV11-2|TRBJ2-2|NA
CASSLAGLTGELFF
TGTGCCAGCAGCTTGGCGGGGCTCACCGGGGAGCTGTTTTTT
>NA|TRBV5-4|TRBJ2-2|TRBD1
CASSLEGTGVGELFF
TGTGCCAGCAGCTTGGAAGGTACAGGGGTAGGGGAGCTGTTTTTT
>NA|TRBV5-1|TRBJ2-7|NA
CASSQSSSVEQYF
TGCGCCAGCAGCCAGAGCAGCTCAGTCGAGCAGTACTTC
>NA|TRBV15|TRBJ1-5|NA
CATSSSWTVEPQHF
TGTGCCACCAGCAGCAGCTGGACCGTTGAGCCCCAGCATTTT
>NA|TRBV2|TRBJ2-7|TRBD2
CASIWRESYEQYF
TGTGCCAGCATCTGGCGGGAGTCCTACGAGCAGTACTTC
>once|TRBV5-1|TRBJ1-1|NA
CASSARGITEAFF
TGCGCCAGCAGCGCTCGGGGTATCACTGAAGCTTTCTTT
>NA|TRBV4-3|TRBJ1-6|NA
CASSQGQSNSPLHF
TGCGCCAGCAGCCAAGGTCAGTCAAATTCACCCCTCCACTTT